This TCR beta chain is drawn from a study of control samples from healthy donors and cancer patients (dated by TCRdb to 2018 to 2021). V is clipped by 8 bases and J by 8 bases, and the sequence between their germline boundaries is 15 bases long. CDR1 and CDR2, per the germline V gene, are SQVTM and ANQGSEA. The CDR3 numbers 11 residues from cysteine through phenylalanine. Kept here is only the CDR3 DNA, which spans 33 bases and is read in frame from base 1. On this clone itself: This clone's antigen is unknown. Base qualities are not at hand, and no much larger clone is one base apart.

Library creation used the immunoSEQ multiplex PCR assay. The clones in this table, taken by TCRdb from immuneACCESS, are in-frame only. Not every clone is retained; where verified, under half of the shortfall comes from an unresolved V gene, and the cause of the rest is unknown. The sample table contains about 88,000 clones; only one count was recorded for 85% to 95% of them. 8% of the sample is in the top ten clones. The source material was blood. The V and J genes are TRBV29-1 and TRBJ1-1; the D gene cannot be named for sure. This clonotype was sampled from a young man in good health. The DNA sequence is TGCAGCCCCTCAACCCTTACAGAAGCTTTCTTT. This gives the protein CSPSTLTEAFF.